This T cell receptor beta chain was recovered during a study of spatial heterogeneity in lung cancer (dated by TCRdb to about 2019). Regarding the research as a whole: Beta-chain transcripts were consistently detected in greater numbers than alpha-chain transcripts, which likely reflected higher beta-chain transcript abundance. Both alpha and beta chains were TCR-sequenced in samples taken at surgery, namely 220 tumor regions, around 64 matched nontumor lung samples and 50 to 60 PBMC samples. In the raw uncorrected reads, each unique combination of TCR and UMI appeared more than ten times on average. TCR alpha and beta repertoires were quantitatively compared across multiple tumor regions, matched nontumor lung and blood in non-small cell lung cancer. TCR repertoire features were related to nonsynonymous mutation counts determined by whole-exome sequencing of tumor tissue.

According to the study, the label for this sample's time point signals: sample taken at primary tumor resection. Without any cell sorting, TCR sequencing was performed on whole RNA extracted either from tumor and nontumor lung tissue or from cryopreserved PBMC samples. Donors were around 71 patients with early-stage, untreated non-small cell lung cancer from the lung TRACERx cohort. A patient was chosen for TCR sequencing only when enough RNA was available from at least two tumor regions. What the study reported, not specific to this receptor: Confirming at a functional level the hypothesis that regional TCRs recognize regional mutations was considered to require additional single-cell paired TCR alpha and beta sequencing. Ubiquitous expanded tumor TCRs were found in blood more often at tumor resection than at routine follow-up.

This clonotype has a handful of counts. Its binding antigen is unknown. No base quality values were provided; no much bigger clone lies one nucleotide off. Preparation of the library involved 5' RACE. The sequencing machine was a NextSeq 500. The TCR library protocol attached a unique molecular identifier to each TCR cDNA molecule to allow correction of PCR and sequencing errors. As for the original processing: TCR identification, UMI-based error correction and CDR3 extraction were performed with Decombinator tools. Expanded TCRs were defined as those above a frequency of 2 per 1,000, corresponding to the top 1% of the tumor frequency distribution. Renyi diversity was computed with the R vegan package after each repertoire had been subsampled 100 times to 5,000 TCRs. CDR3 similarity networks were constructed using string-kernel similarity of amino acid triplets, with links drawn between CDR3s whose pairwise similarity was above 0.82. TCRdb itself trimmed the public reads at Q25 with fastp, ran MiXCR and retained productive beta chains. Rows with one shared CDR3 protein collapse into an entry with the most common genes and DNA. TCRdb assigned the V and J calls; the authors' analysis was not used. Within this sample are 50,000 to 65,000 distinct CDR3 sequences, with 7.5% to 8.5% of them counted one time only. The top ten clonotypes cover about 15% of the sample.

The origin of this receptor is a female donor with early-stage non-small cell lung cancer. The sequencing used PBMCs, collected at surgery.

CDR3 loop: CASGDSPRNTEAFF. The DNA sequence is given as TGTGCCAGCGGGGACAGTCCAAGGAACACTGAAGCTTTCTTT. This chain is built from TRBV28 and TRBJ1-1, and TRBD1 aligns with 7 junction nucleotides. CDR1 and CDR2, per the germline V gene, are MDHEN and SYDVKM. Spanning cysteine to phenylalanine, the CDR3 consists of 14 amino acids. Solely the CDR3 DNA is kept, with 42 bases framed from the first base. For this chain, trimming is 8 bases at the V end and 1 base at the J end, and the number of junction bases without a gene match is 7.